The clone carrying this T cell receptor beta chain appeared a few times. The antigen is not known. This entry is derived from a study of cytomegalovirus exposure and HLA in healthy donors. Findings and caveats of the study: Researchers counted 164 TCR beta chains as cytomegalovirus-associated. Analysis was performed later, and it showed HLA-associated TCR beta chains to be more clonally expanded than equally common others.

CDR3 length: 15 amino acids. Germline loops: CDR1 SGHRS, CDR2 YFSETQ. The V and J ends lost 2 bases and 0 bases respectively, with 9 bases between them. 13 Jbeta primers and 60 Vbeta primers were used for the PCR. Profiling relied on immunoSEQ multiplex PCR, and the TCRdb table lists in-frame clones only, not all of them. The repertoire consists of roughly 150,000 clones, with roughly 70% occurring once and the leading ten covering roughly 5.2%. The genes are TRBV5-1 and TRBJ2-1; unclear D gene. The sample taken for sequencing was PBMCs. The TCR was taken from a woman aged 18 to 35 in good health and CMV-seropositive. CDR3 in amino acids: CASSFQQSSYNEQFF. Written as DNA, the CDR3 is TGCGCCAGCAGCTTCCAACAGAGCTCCTACAATGAGCAGTTCTTC. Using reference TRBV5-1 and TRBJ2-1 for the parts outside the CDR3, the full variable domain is KAGVTQTPRYLIKTRGQQVTLSCSPISGHRSVSWYQQTPGQGLQFLFEYFSETQRNKGNFPGRFSGRQFSNSRSEMNVSTLELGDSALYLCASSFQQSSYNEQFFGPGTRLTVL.